Presented here are 20 T cell receptor beta chains from one specimen sequenced in a study of T cell responses to AZD1222 COVID-19 vaccine. Clones were sequenced by immunoSEQ multiplex PCR, and TCRdb holds only the in-frame ones, with some missing. Here the sample spans under 50,000 clones, roughly 88% being singletons. The sample consisted of peripheral blood, taken 28 days after the second dose of the MenACWY control vaccine. The receptors originated from an adult who received the MenACWY meningococcal vaccine as a control.

The CDR3 DNA sequence: TGTGCCAGCAGTTCATCGATGGACCTCTCTGAAGCTTTCTTT. Protein: CASSSSMDLSEAFF. The chain links TRBV2 to TRBJ1-1; D is unclear. The germline V and J ends were trimmed by 5 bases and 6 bases, with 16 bases remaining between them. This CDR3 region has 14 residues. Germline loops: CDR1 SNHLY, CDR2 FYNNEI.

CDR3 DNA sequence: TGTGCCACCACTAAGGACAGGGGGCGATATCAGCCCCAGCATTTT. Protein: CATTKDRGRYQPQHF. The chain links TRBV7-2 to TRBJ1-5, with 11 bases that match TRBD1. The CDR3 is 15 amino acids. Germline V gene lookup returns CDR1 SGHTA and CDR2 FQGNSA. The V gene end was trimmed by 10 bases and the J gene end by 5 bases; junction bases not matched to a gene: 10.

V gene TRBV27 combines with J gene TRBJ2-7; D gene uncertain. With 10 bases removed from V and 0 bases from J, the gap between germline ends came to 19 bases. The CDR3 length is 15 residues. The germline CDR1 and CDR2 sequences are MNHEY and SMNVEV (reference sequence). The CDR3 loop reads CATAPKGTGSYEQYF. The DNA of the CDR3 is TGTGCCACCGCGCCAAAAGGCACGGGCTCCTACGAGCAGTACTTC.

The chain combines TRBV6-6 with TRBJ2-5; D gene uncertain. CDR1 is MNHNY, CDR2 SVGAGI, per germline (reference sequence). The CDR3 has 14 amino acids. Trimming shortened V by 0 bases and J by 1 base, and 6 bases separated the two germline ends. CDR3 amino acids: CASSYSGSQETQYF. The CDR3, as DNA: TGTGCCAGCAGTTACTCGGGCAGCCAAGAGACCCAGTACTTC.

V gene TRBV11-1 combines with J gene TRBJ1-1, with 8 nucleotides matching TRBD1. This CDR3 has 14 residues. The trim removed 5 bases at V and 6 bases at J, leaving 8 bases unmatched. CDR1 is SGHAT, CDR2 FQDESV, per germline (reference sequence). In DNA form, the CDR3 reads TGTGCCAGCAGCCTCGGACAGGGAATCTCTGAAGCTTTCTTT. Protein sequence: CASSLGQGISEAFF.

The chain joins TRBV15 to TRBJ2-4; a weak D match, TRBD1 (5 bases). The length of the CDR3 is 13 residues. Germline CDR1 is LNHNV and CDR2 is YYDKDF (reference sequence). The germline V and J ends were trimmed by 0 bases and 6 bases, with 6 bases remaining between them. The CDR3 loop is CATSRDRVNIQYF. The CDR3 DNA reads TGTGCCACCAGCAGAGACAGGGTAAACATTCAGTACTTC.

The chain couples TRBV5-6 to TRBJ2-7; D call uncertain. V dropped 3 bases and J dropped 2 bases, with 12 bases sitting between them. The CDR3 totals 14 residues. Germline CDR1 and CDR2: SGHDT and YYEEEE. CDR3 DNA: TGTGCCAGCAGCTCACTCCCCTCCACCTACGAGCAGTACTTC. Encoded protein: CASSSLPSTYEQYF.

The rearrangement joins TRBV2 to TRBJ2-1; no clear D gene. Trimming took 6 bases from V and 8 from J, leaving 14 bases between them. Germline V lookup: CDR1 SNHLY, CDR2 FYNNEI. The CDR3 extends over 13 amino acids. CDR3 bases: TGTGCCAGCAGCCCAACCGGCCCACATGAGCAGTTCTTC. It specifies CASSPTGPHEQFF.

The chain couples TRBV19 to TRBJ2-1; unclear D gene. V was clipped by 5 bases and J by 0 bases, with 11 bases between them. This CDR3 has 15 residues. From germline, CDR1 is LNHDA and CDR2 SQIVND (reference sequence). CDR3 residues: CASSSGRSSYNEQFF. The CDR3 DNA sequence: TGTGCCAGTAGTTCCGGGCGGAGCTCCTACAATGAGCAGTTCTTC.

The chain carries TRBV2 and TRBJ2-3, with 11 bases identical to TRBD1. Germline-derived CDR1 and CDR2 are SNHLY and FYNNEI. V dropped 5 bases and J dropped 4; count of bases not matched to a gene: 5. The CDR3 contains 15 residues. The CDR3 sequence: CASSKDRGLADTQYF. As DNA, the CDR3 is TGTGCCAGCAGTAAGGACAGGGGGCTGGCAGATACGCAGTATTTT.

J is TRBJ2-5 and V is TRBV19; 8 bases fit TRBD2. The length of the CDR3 is 15 residues. After removal of 7 bases from V and 4 bases from J, the junction contained 11 bases not matched to a gene. Germline-derived CDR1 and CDR2 are LNHDA and SQIVND (reference sequence). CDR3 residues: CASKGRGDLAETQYF. CDR3 nucleotides: TGTGCCAGTAAGGGGCGGGGGGATCTGGCAGAGACCCAGTACTTC.

The V call is TRBV30, the J call TRBJ2-1; D call uncertain. The CDR3 covers 11 residues. The V and J ends lost 2 bases and 5 bases respectively, with 4 bases between them. Germline values: CDR1 GTSNPN, CDR2 SVGIG (reference sequence). CDR3 amino acids: CAWSQDNEQFF. CDR3 nucleotides: TGTGCCTGGAGTCAGGACAATGAGCAGTTCTTC.

This clone was seen a single time. The CDR3: CASSLIVDRYGYTF. In DNA, the CDR3 is TGTGCCAGCAGTTTAATCGTGGACCGCTATGGCTACACCTTC. The J gene is TRBJ1-2, the V gene TRBV28; the D is unclear. Per germline, CDR1 MDHEN and CDR2 SYDVKM. The CDR3 runs to 14 residues. Deletions cut 2 bases from V and 4 bases from J, with 11 bases between.

CDR3 sequence (DNA): TGTGCCAGCAGCTCGACAGGGAATAGCAATGAGCAGTTCTTC. This codes for CASSSTGNSNEQFF. The chain uses TRBV7-9 and TRBJ2-1, with 7 bases aligning to TRBD1. The CDR3 loop spans 14 amino acids. With 4 bases clipped from V and 6 bases from J, the junction kept 6 bases outside the gene matches. Germline CDR1 reads SEHNR; CDR2 reads FQNEAQ (reference sequence).

The J gene is TRBJ2-1, the V gene TRBV24-1; D may be TRBD2 (6 bases). The V and J ends lost 8 bases and 4 bases respectively, with 14 bases between them. The germline gives CDR1 KGHDR, CDR2 SFDVKD. The CDR3 sequence is 14 residues long. The CDR3 here is CATTTVAEYNEQFF. CDR3 bases: TGTGCCACCACTACCGTAGCGGAATACAATGAGCAGTTCTTC.

The chain couples TRBV6-1 to TRBJ1-2; 12 nucleotides align to TRBD1. The CDR3 loop spans 16 amino acids. CDR1 MNHNS and CDR2 SASEGT come from the germline V gene. V shed 0 bases and J 8 bases; nucleotides not matched to a gene: 7. As DNA, the CDR3 is TGTGCCAGCAGTGAAGCGGCGGCGGGACAGGGGGCGGGCTACACCTTC. It specifies CASSEAAAGQGAGYTF.

The chain is built from TRBV19 and TRBJ2-2; D gene unclear. Trimming removed 7 bases at V and 0 bases at J, with 6 bases between. The CDR3 has 13 amino acids. Germline V gives CDR1 LNHDA, CDR2 SQIVND (reference sequence). This CDR3 reads CASTNANTGELFF. The DNA of the CDR3 is TGTGCCAGTACGAACGCGAACACCGGGGAGCTGTTTTTT.

This clone showed up just a few times. The chain has TRBV30 and TRBJ2-1; 10 positions agree with TRBD2. From germline, CDR1 is GTSNPN and CDR2 SVGIG (reference sequence). CDR3 size: 17 residues. The junction had 13 bases not matched to a gene; V was cut back by 0 bases and J by 8 bases. CDR3 coding DNA: TGTGCCTGGAGTGTACGCACTAGCGGGGTTTATTGGGATGAGCAGTTCTTC. It translates to CAWSVRTSGVYWDEQFF.

This chain links TRBV10-3 with TRBJ2-2; possibly TRBD1 or TRBD2 for D (5 bases each). The CDR3 is 18 amino acids. V was shortened by 3 bases and J by 0 bases, with 17 bases between the two germline ends. Germline CDR1 is ENHRY and CDR2 is SYGVKD. The CDR3 region has the DNA TGTGCCATCAGTGAAATTTGGGGCGGGCGCACGAACACCGGGGAGCTGTTTTTT. Translated: CAISEIWGGRTNTGELFF.

This sequence joins TRBV18 and TRBJ1-3, with D perhaps TRBD1 (5 bases). The CDR3 totals 20 residues. From germline, CDR1 is KGHSH and CDR2 LQKENI. The V and J ends lost 6 bases and 0 bases respectively, with 27 bases between them. CDR3 amino acids: CASSELSTGVKFISGNTIYF. CDR3 nucleotide sequence: TGTGCCAGCTCCGAACTTTCGACGGGGGTAAAGTTTATCTCTGGAAACACCATATATTTT. Full variable domain (rest looked up from reference TRBV18 and TRBJ1-3): NAGVMQNPRHLVRRRGQEARLRCSPMKGHSHVYWYRQLPEEGLKFMVYLQKENIIDESGMPKERFSAEFPKEGPSILRIQQVVRGDSAAYFCASSELSTGVKFISGNTIYFGEGSWLTVV.